This T cell receptor (beta chain) was sequenced in a study of T-cell memory formation after mild COVID-19. Via MiXCR, TCRdb re-called the 5' RACE reads, giving one row per CDR3 protein. The data hold roughly 300,000 distinct CDR3 sequences, with around 16% observed a single time. Study results and caveats: Cross-reactive memory seemingly joined, as some responding clones were found in pre-infection memory.

On this clonotype: Antigen specificity is unknown.

V was pared by 1 base and J by 2 bases, with 17 bases between. This CDR3 comprises 17 residues. Germline V gene lookup returns CDR1 LGHDT and CDR2 YNNKEL (reference sequence). The sample taken for sequencing was PBMCs or a T cell subset sorted from them (not recorded which). The sequence was collected from a man aged 18 to 30 who had mild COVID-19 (a few samples of this study predate the infection). Cell type and time point are not known. The V and J genes are TRBV3-1 and TRBJ1-2; the D is unclear. CDR3 sequence (DNA): TGTGCCAGCAGCCAAGCGGCAAAGGGAACGATCAACTATGGCTACACCTTC. Translated, it gives CASSQAAKGTINYGYTF. The whole variable domain, filled in from reference TRBV3-1 and TRBJ1-2, reads DTAVSQTPKYLVTQMGNDKSIKCEQNLGHDTMYWYKQDSKKFLKIMFSYNNKELIINETVPNRFSPKSPDKAHLNLHINSLELGDSAVYFCASSQAAKGTINYGYTFGSGTRLTVV.